These T cell receptor beta chains were read from a single sample in a study of T cell responses to AZD1222 COVID-19 vaccine. Generated by immunoSEQ multiplex PCR, the TCRdb table keeps only in-frame clones and is missing some. The top ten hold 4% to 5.5% of the sample, which has roughly 160,000 clones, around 90% seen once. The material sequenced was peripheral blood, taken on day 0 of MenACWY control vaccination. These receptors all come from an adult in good health. CDR3s include the opening cysteine and the closing phenylalanine or tryptophan. The D gene is left open where the match is weak. Size tells how often a clone was seen (once, few, many) or the class of an expanded clone, and some rows leave it out.

v_call	clone_size	d_call	j_call	cdr3_aa	cdr3_nt
TRBV19	-	TRBD1	TRBJ2-7	CASSGQVSSYEQYF	TGTGCCAGTAGTGGACAGGTTAGCTCCTACGAGCAGTACTTC
TRBV29-1	-	-	TRBJ2-7	CSVVGVRARESYEQYF	TGCAGCGTTGTCGGGGTCAGAGCGAGGGAGAGCTACGAGCAGTACTTC
TRBV21-1	once	-	TRBJ2-1	CASSKSDGRYNEQFF	TGTGCCAGCAGCAAATCGGACGGCCGATACAATGAGCAGTTCTTC
TRBV29-1	once	TRBD2	TRBJ2-3	CSAPLADTDTQYF	TGCAGCGCCCCACTAGCGGACACAGATACGCAGTATTTT
TRBV5-1	-	TRBD1	TRBJ1-1	CASSLDRGGTEAFF	TGCGCCAGCAGCTTGGACAGGGGAGGCACTGAAGCTTTCTTT
TRBV9	many	-	TRBJ2-7	CASSVAGGVYEQYF	TGTGCCAGCAGCGTAGCTGGGGGCGTCTACGAGCAGTACTTC
TRBV7-2	-	-	TRBJ1-3	CASSSFSAGAVGNTIYF	TGTGCCAGCAGCTCCTTCAGTGCGGGGGCTGTAGGAAACACCATATATTTT
TRBV5-1	-	-	TRBJ2-5	CASSPGWEETQYF	TGCGCCAGCAGCCCCGGTTGGGAGGAGACCCAGTACTTC
TRBV7-9	-	TRBD2	TRBJ2-1	CASSTYSGSSYNEQFF	TGTGCCAGCAGCACCTACAGCGGGAGCTCCTACAATGAGCAGTTCTTC
TRBV14	-	-	TRBJ1-3	CASSQGTSGNTIYF	TGTGCCAGCAGCCAAGGGACCTCTGGAAACACCATATATTTT
TRBV27	-	-	TRBJ2-2	CASSISYSGELFF	TGTGCCAGCAGTATTTCCTACAGCGGGGAGCTGTTTTTT
TRBV20-1	-	TRBD2	TRBJ2-1	CSASRASGYYNEQFF	TGCAGTGCTAGTCGAGCTAGCGGGTACTACAATGAGCAGTTCTTC
TRBV18	-	-	TRBJ1-2	CASSPIYGYTF	TGTGCCAGCTCACCGATTTATGGCTACACCTTC
TRBV11-3	-	-	TRBJ1-2	CASSRGGGDGGYTF	TGTGCCAGCAGCCGTGGGGGGGGTGATGGTGGCTACACCTTC
TRBV9	-	-	TRBJ2-3	CASSVVASGTDTQYF	TGTGCCAGCAGCGTAGTGGCTAGCGGCACAGATACGCAGTATTTT
TRBV11-3	-	TRBD2	TRBJ2-1	CASSFSGLAGGPPAYNEQFF	TGTGCCAGCAGCTTTTCCGGACTAGCGGGAGGGCCTCCAGCTTACAATGAGCAGTTCTTC
TRBV7-6	-	TRBD1	TRBJ2-7	CASSLGKTGGAAYEQYF	TGTGCCAGCAGCTTAGGGAAGACAGGGGGTGCTGCCTACGAGCAGTACTTC
TRBV19	-	-	TRBJ1-1	CASSARLSSTEAFF	TGTGCCAGTAGTGCCAGGTTATCGAGCACTGAAGCTTTCTTT
TRBV5-1	-	TRBD2	TRBJ2-7	CASSLSGSSYEQYF	TGCGCCAGCAGCCTTAGCGGGAGCTCCTACGAGCAGTACTTC
TRBV9	-	-	TRBJ1-3	CASSVQAVGSTIYF	TGTGCCAGCAGCGTTCAGGCCGTTGGGTCCACCATATATTTT
TRBV6-2/TRBV6-3	-	TRBD1	TRBJ1-6	CASSYSPDRESTLHF	TGTGCCAGCAGTTACTCGCCGGACAGGGAGTCCACCCTCCACTTT
TRBV7-7	-	-	TRBJ2-1	CASSLSQNNEQFF	TGTGCTAGCAGCTTAAGCCAGAATAATGAGCAGTTCTTC
TRBV28	once	-	TRBJ1-4	CASSFRSGGKVIAATNEKLFF	TGTGCCAGCAGTTTTAGGTCGGGGGGGAAGGTGATAGCAGCAACTAATGAAAAACTGTTTTTT
TRBV6-5	-	TRBD1	TRBJ2-7	CASRTRDRALYEQYF	TGTGCCAGCAGGACAAGAGACAGGGCCCTTTACGAGCAGTACTTC
TRBV27	-	TRBD2	TRBJ2-1	CASSLSRTSNNEQFF	TGTGCCAGCAGTTTAAGTCGGACTAGCAACAATGAGCAGTTCTTC
TRBV29-1	-	-	TRBJ2-7	CSVRMTAAYEQYF	TGCAGCGTCCGAATGACAGCTGCCTACGAGCAGTACTTC
TRBV11-2	-	-	TRBJ2-5	CASSKLGRVGEEETQYF	TGTGCCAGCAGCAAACTGGGCAGGGTGGGGGAGGAAGAGACCCAGTACTTC
TRBV7-8	-	-	TRBJ1-3	CASSPSGISGNTIYF	TGTGCCAGCAGCCCGTCGGGGATCTCTGGAAACACCATATATTTT
TRBV5-6	-	TRBD1	TRBJ1-4	CASSPRTGVNEKLFF	TGTGCCAGCAGCCCCAGGACAGGCGTTAATGAAAAACTGTTTTTT
TRBV5-8	-	TRBD2	TRBJ2-1	CASSLGRTSGRYNEQFF	TGTGCCAGCAGCTTGGGTAGGACTAGCGGACGGTACAATGAGCAGTTCTTC
TRBV18	-	TRBD1	TRBJ1-2	CASSLGQERGYTF	TGTGCCAGCTCACTCGGACAGGAGCGAGGCTACACCTTC
TRBV12-3/TRBV12-4	-	-	TRBJ2-7	CASQGGGLEQYF	TGTGCCTCCCAAGGGGGAGGGCTCGAGCAGTACTTC
TRBV4-1	-	-	TRBJ1-5	CASSQGDGYSNQPQHF	TGCGCCAGCAGCCAAGGGGACGGCTATAGCAATCAGCCCCAGCATTTT
TRBV28	-	-	TRBJ1-2	CATDETGHYYGYTF	TGTGCCACCGACGAGACAGGACATTACTATGGCTACACCTTC
TRBV27	-	-	TRBJ2-5	CASSRPSLLPAQRMETQYF	TGTGCCAGCAGTCGTCCCTCTCTCCTTCCGGCTCAGAGGATGGAGACCCAGTACTTC
TRBV5-1	once	TRBD1	TRBJ1-5	CASSLGGQTNQPQHF	TGCGCCAGCAGCTTGGGGGGACAGACCAATCAGCCCCAGCATTTT
TRBV28	-	TRBD1	TRBJ1-4	CASSPLTGNEKLFF	TGTGCCAGCAGTCCATTGACAGGGAATGAAAAACTGTTTTTT
TRBV28	-	TRBD1	TRBJ1-4	CASSSFRTGNEKLFF	TGTGCCAGCAGTTCATTCCGGACAGGGAATGAAAAACTGTTTTTT
TRBV7-9	-	-	TRBJ1-4	CASSRGINEKLFF	TGTGCCAGCAGCCGGGGGATCAATGAAAAACTGTTTTTT
TRBV11-1	-	TRBD2	TRBJ2-1	CASRPWGGEQFF	TGTGCCAGCAGGCCCTGGGGGGGTGAGCAGTTCTTC
TRBV7-3	-	-	TRBJ2-3	CASSLSVPPEDTQYF	TGTGCCAGCAGCCTAAGTGTTCCTCCTGAAGATACGCAGTATTTT
TRBV15	once	-	TRBJ1-2	CATSRIGAPNYGYTF	TGTGCCACCAGCCGAATAGGGGCGCCTAACTATGGCTACACCTTC
TRBV30	-	-	TRBJ2-7	CAWKWGQGLGEQYF	TGTGCCTGGAAATGGGGGCAGGGCCTTGGCGAGCAGTACTTC
TRBV27	-	-	TRBJ1-2	CASSDRDPVLMDYGYTF	TGTGCCAGCAGTGACCGGGACCCGGTTTTGATGGACTATGGCTACACCTTC
TRBV3-1/TRBV3-2	-	-	TRBJ2-7	CASSFLSGGTSYEQYF	TGTGCCAGCAGCTTCTTGTCGGGGGGCACATCCTACGAGCAGTACTTC
TRBV3-1/TRBV3-2	-	-	TRBJ2-4	CASSLAWTAGAKNIQYF	TGTGCCAGCAGCCTGGCCTGGACTGCCGGAGCCAAAAACATTCAGTACTTC
TRBV13	-	TRBD1	TRBJ2-1	CASSSIDRGGYNEQFF	TGTGCCAGCAGCTCTATAGACAGGGGAGGTTACAATGAGCAGTTCTTC
TRBV12-3/TRBV12-4	-	-	TRBJ1-3	CASSFGTNTIYF	TGTGCCAGCAGTTTTGGGACAAACACCATATATTTT
TRBV5-1	-	TRBD2	TRBJ2-7	CASSLRTSGSYEQYF	TGCGCCAGCAGCTTAAGGACTAGCGGCTCCTACGAGCAGTACTTC
TRBV5-5	-	TRBD1	TRBJ2-7	CASSPDRVGEQYF	TGTGCCAGCAGCCCCGACAGGGTGGGTGAGCAGTACTTC
TRBV5-1	-	TRBD1	TRBJ1-5	CASIRDRADQPQHF	TGCGCCAGCATTAGGGACAGGGCTGACCAGCCCCAGCATTTT
TRBV27	-	-	TRBJ2-7	CASSFGTDVYEQYF	TGTGCCAGCAGTTTTGGGACTGACGTCTACGAGCAGTACTTC
TRBV28	-	TRBD1	TRBJ1-1	CASRDRGLGAFF	TGTGCCAGCAGGGACAGGGGGTTGGGAGCTTTCTTT
TRBV10-3	-	-	TRBJ1-2	CAISEGQPYGYTF	TGTGCCATCAGTGAAGGTCAGCCTTATGGCTACACCTTC